This T cell receptor (beta chain) appears in the sequencing data of a study of technical replicates of blood from a few donors. Germline V gene sequence: CDR1 SGHAT, CDR2 FQDESV (reference sequence). Losses at the gene ends were 6 bases for V and 4 bases for J; bases not matched to a gene: 9. The CDR3 runs 15 residues. The data were produced by immunoSEQ multiplex PCR, yet TCRdb's version contains in-frame clones alone and is incomplete. The data show about 88,000 clones, about 90% seen once. The chain has TRBV11-1 and TRBJ2-5; 9 bases map to TRBD1. The sample comprised T cells isolated from PBMCs. The clonotype originates from a human donor in good health. The CDR3 sequence: CASRGQGSVGETQYF. CDR3 DNA: TGTGCCAGCAGAGGACAGGGGAGTGTGGGAGAGACCCAGTACTTC.